The clone carrying this T cell receptor (beta chain) was counted a few times. These data originate in a study of blood T cells in healthy people across ages. The germline V gene encodes CDR1 DFQATT and CDR2 SNEGSKA (reference sequence). The CDR3 consists of 13 residues. V was pared by 5 bases and J by 2 bases, with 6 bases of the junction left unmatched. The draw of peripheral blood yielded about 10 milliliters from each donor. Combining a sample-barcoded 5' primer with a J-beta primer mix, a second PCR ran for about 7 to 11 cycles. MiXCR was run by TCRdb on the 5' RACE reads, yielding one entry per CDR3 protein. In the table there are over 600,000 distinct CDR3 sequences, around 41% of which are singletons.

The sequence was collected from an elderly man in good health. The sample taken for sequencing was blood. The V and J genes are TRBV20-1 and TRBJ2-7, with TRBD1 matching over 7 bases. The CDR3 coding sequence is TGCAGTGCTCTGGGACAGAACACCTACGAGCAGTACTTC. It yields the protein CSALGQNTYEQYF.